This T cell receptor beta chain was captured in a study of blood T cell repertoires in COVID-19. In the study overall: Sites in the United States, Italy and Spain provided acute and convalescent COVID-19 samples. T cells, B-cell-depleted T cells, or PBMCs provided the cDNA or gDNA that served as material.

This clone has a single count. The germline V gene encodes CDR1 KGHSH and CDR2 LQKENI. The V end was cut by 1 base, the J end by 4 bases, with 11 bases between. This CDR3 comprises 15 residues. In the original analysis: From reference gene primer amplification, estimates of nucleated cell counts were derived. The repertoire was sequenced with immunoSEQ multiplex PCR; TCRdb's copy has only in-frame clones and lacks some. The V and J calls and clone size are taken from that table; D and trimming were inferred from the DNA. The sample comprises fewer than 100,000 clones, less than 85% of which are singletons, and approximately 10% rests with the top ten.

The chain joins TRBV18 to TRBJ2-1, with D perhaps TRBD2 (5 bases). This clonotype originated in an older woman with acute or convalescent COVID-19. The sample comprised peripheral blood. The CDR3 region has the DNA TGTGCCAGCTCACCACAACGCGGGTATTACAATGAGCAGTTCTTC. Residues: CASSPQRGYYNEQFF.